The clone carrying this TCR beta chain was counted ten times or more. The antigen is undetermined. This sample stems from a study of cytomegalovirus exposure and HLA in healthy donors. General study points: Earlier analysis looked at TCR beta V segments, and most were productive about 87% or about 30% of the time.

The PCR ran on 60 Vbeta and 13 Jbeta primers. Per the study methods: A follow-up analysis tallied about 80 million unique TCR beta chains, roughly 11 million shared. Produced via immunoSEQ multiplex PCR; TCRdb's table is partial and in-frame only. D and trimming come from the DNA, and the V and J calls and clone size come from that table. The table shows 130,000 or so clones, with approximately 8.8% occurring only once. V lost 2 bases to trimming and J lost 8 bases, with 9 bases between them. The CDR3 runs to 12 residues. Per the germline V gene, CDR1 is MNHNY and CDR2 is SVGAGI (reference sequence). The specimen sequenced was PBMCs. The sequence was collected from a man aged 35 to 55 in good health and CMV-seronegative. V usage is TRBV6-6 and J usage is TRBJ1-2, with D unclear. CDR3 protein: CASSYRAEGYTF. In DNA, the CDR3 is TGTGCCAGCAGTTACAGAGCGGAGGGCTACACCTTC.